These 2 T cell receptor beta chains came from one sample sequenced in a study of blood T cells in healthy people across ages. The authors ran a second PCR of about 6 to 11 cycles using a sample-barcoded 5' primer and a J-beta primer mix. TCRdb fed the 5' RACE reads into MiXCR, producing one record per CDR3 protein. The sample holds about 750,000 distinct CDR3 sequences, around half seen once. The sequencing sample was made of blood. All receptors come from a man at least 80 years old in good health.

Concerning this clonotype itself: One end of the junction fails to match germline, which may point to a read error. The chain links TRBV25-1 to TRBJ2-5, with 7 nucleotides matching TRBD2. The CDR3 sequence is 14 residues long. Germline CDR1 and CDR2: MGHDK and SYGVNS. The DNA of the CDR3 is TGTGCCAGCAGTGAAGCGGGAGTTCAGGAGACCCAGTACTTT. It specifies CASSEAGVQETQYF.

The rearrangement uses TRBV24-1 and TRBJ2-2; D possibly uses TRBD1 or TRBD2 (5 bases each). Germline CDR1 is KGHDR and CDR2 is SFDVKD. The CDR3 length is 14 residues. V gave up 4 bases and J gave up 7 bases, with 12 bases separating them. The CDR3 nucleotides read TGTGCCACCAGTGAGACGGGGCTAAGCGGGGAGCTGTTTTTT. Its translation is CATSETGLSGELFF.